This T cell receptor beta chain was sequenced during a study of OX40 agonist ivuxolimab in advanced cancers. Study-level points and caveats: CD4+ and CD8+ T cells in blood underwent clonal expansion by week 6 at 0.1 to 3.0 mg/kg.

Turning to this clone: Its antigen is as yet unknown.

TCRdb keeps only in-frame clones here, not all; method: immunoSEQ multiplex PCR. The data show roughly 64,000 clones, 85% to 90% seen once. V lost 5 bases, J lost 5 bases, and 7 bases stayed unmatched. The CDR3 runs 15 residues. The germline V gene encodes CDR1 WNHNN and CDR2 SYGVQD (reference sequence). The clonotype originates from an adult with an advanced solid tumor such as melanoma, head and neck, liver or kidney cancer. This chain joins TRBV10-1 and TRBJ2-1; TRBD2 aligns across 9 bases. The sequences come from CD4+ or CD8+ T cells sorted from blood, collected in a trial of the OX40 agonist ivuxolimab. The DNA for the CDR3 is TGCGCCAGCAGTTCCAGACTAGCGGAGCACAATGAGCAGTTCTTC. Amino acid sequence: CASSSRLAEHNEQFF.